This TCR beta chain was identified during a study of PD-1 blockade in mismatch repair-deficient tumors. Study in general: Patients had 12 mismatch repair-deficient cancer types, all previously treated and progressing. Findings of the study overall: Tumor-resident clones, often absent from pretreatment blood, expanded after pembrolizumab and then contracted.

In its sample, this clone was seen once. Its matching antigen is unknown. PCR or immunohistochemistry showed mismatch repair deficiency in every enrolled patient. Some clones are missing from TCRdb's copy, which holds only in-frame ones; the method was immunoSEQ multiplex PCR. The table has some 100,000 clones, 82% seen once. V was cut by 2 bases and J by 2 bases, with 10 bases left in between. The CDR3 is 15 residues long. In germline, CDR1 is MDHEN, CDR2 SYDVKM. This chain connects TRBV28 to TRBJ2-1, with D tentatively TRBD2 (6 bases). This specimen was peripheral blood, taken approximately 36 weeks after starting pembrolizumab. The TCR comes from an adult with mismatch repair-deficient cancer. The DNA of the CDR3 is TGTGCCAGCAGTTTAGTGGGAGGAACCTACAATGAGCAGTTCTTC. Protein: CASSLVGGTYNEQFF.